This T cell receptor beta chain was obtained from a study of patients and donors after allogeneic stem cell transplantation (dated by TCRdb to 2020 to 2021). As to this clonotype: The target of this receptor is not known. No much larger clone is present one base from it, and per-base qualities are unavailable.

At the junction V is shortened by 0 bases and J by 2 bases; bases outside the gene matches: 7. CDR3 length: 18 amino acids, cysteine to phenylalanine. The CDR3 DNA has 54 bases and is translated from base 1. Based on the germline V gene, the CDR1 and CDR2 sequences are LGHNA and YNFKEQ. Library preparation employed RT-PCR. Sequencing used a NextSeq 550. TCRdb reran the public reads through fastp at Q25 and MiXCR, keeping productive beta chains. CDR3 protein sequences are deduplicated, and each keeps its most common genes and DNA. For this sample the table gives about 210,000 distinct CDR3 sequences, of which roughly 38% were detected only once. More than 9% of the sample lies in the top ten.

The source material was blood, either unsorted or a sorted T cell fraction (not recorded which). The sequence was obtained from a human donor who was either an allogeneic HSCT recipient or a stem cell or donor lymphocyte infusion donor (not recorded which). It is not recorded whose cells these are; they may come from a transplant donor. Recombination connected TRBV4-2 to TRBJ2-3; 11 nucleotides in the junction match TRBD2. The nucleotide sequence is TGTGCCAGCAGCCAAGACCCGACTAGCGGGGAATTCACAGATACGCAGTATTTT. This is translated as CASSQDPTSGEFTDTQYF.